Below are 18 T cell receptor beta chains sequenced from a single sample in a study of beta chain features in type 1 diabetes. Study conclusions and caveats: Type 1 diabetes patients had moderately but significantly shorter TCRB CDR3s in all four CD4+ subsets.

Expressed TCRB transcripts were sequenced, since all the RNA that had been isolated was reverse transcribed. Profiling relied on immunoSEQ multiplex PCR, and the TCRdb table lists in-frame clones only, not all of them. Of 50,000 or so clones detected, over 40% appear once; the ten largest clones hold approximately 1.5%. Antigens of these TCRs are unknown. The material sequenced was Tregs from blood. The receptors were sampled from a young man with type 1 diabetes.

The V call is TRBV18, the J call TRBJ2-7; D perhaps matches TRBD1 (6 bases). Germline assignment: CDR1 KGHSH and CDR2 LQKENI. The CDR3 sequence is 11 residues long. V was cut by 4 bases and J by 5 bases, with 6 bases left in between. CDR3 residues: CASSQGDEQYF. The CDR3 nucleotides are TGTGCCAGCTCACAGGGGGACGAGCAGTACTTC. Looking up the rest from reference TRBV18 and TRBJ2-7 gives the full variable domain: NAGVMQNPRHLVRRRGQEARLRCSPMKGHSHVYWYRQLPEEGLKFMVYLQKENIIDESGMPKERFSAEFPKEGPSILRIQQVVRGDSAAYFCASSQGDEQYFGPGTRLTVT.

The chain uses TRBV5-1 and TRBJ2-2; D gene unclear. CDR1 SGHRS and CDR2 YFSETQ come from the germline V gene. Trimming pared 0 bases from V and 5 bases from J, leaving 8 bases between. The CDR3 runs 14 residues. CDR3 in DNA: TGCGCCAGCAGCTTGGCCGGGTGGACCGGGGAGCTGTTTTTT. Its protein product is CASSLAGWTGELFF.

This clone was picked up a small number of times. This CDR3 is CASSTRDTTIAFF. The CDR3 region has the DNA TGTGCCAGCAGTACCCGGGACACGACGATAGCTTTCTTT. The chain recombines TRBV28 with TRBJ1-1, with a possible D match to TRBD1 (6 bases). V lost 5 bases and J lost 10, with 17 bases in between. The CDR3 loop spans 13 amino acids. In germline, CDR1 is MDHEN, CDR2 SYDVKM.

This clone was observed a single time. This sequence joins TRBV28 and TRBJ1-5, with unresolved D. The CDR3 consists of 12 residues. Looked up from germline, CDR1 is MDHEN and CDR2 is SYDVKM. The V end was cut by 4 bases, the J end by 2 bases, with 3 bases between. The CDR3 DNA follows: TGTGCCAGCAGTTCTGGCAATCAGCCCCAGCATTTT. As protein: CASSSGNQPQHF. Supplemented by reference TRBV28 and TRBJ1-5, the full variable domain reads DVKVTQSSRYLVKRTGEKVFLECVQDMDHENMFWYRQDPGLGLRLIYFSYDVKMKEKGDIPEGYSVSREKKERFSLILESASTNQTSMYLCASSSGNQPQHFGDGTRLSIL.

The rearrangement uses TRBV27 and TRBJ2-7; D is possibly TRBD1 (5 bases). Germline V gene data show CDR1 as MNHEY and CDR2 as SMNVEV (reference sequence). This CDR3 comprises 14 residues. Trimming shortened V by 6 bases and J by 1 base, and 13 bases separated the two germline ends. The CDR3 loop is CASSLVGRSYEQYF. The CDR3 DNA reads TGTGCCAGCAGCCTGGTGGGGCGATCCTACGAGCAGTACTTC.

This clone was counted only a few times. The chain combines TRBV28 with TRBJ2-7, with a weak D call TRBD1 (6 bases). Germline V gives CDR1 MDHEN, CDR2 SYDVKM. The CDR3 is made up of 12 amino acids. Trimming took 5 bases from V and 4 from J, leaving 9 bases between them. In DNA, the CDR3 is TGTGCCAGCAGTCTCAGGGGATACGAGCAGTACTTC. The encoded protein is CASSLRGYEQYF. Together with reference TRBV28 and TRBJ2-7, the CDR3 gives the full variable domain: DVKVTQSSRYLVKRTGEKVFLECVQDMDHENMFWYRQDPGLGLRLIYFSYDVKMKEKGDIPEGYSVSREKKERFSLILESASTNQTSMYLCASSLRGYEQYFGPGTRLTVT.

The chain joins TRBV5-4 to TRBJ2-1, with D perhaps TRBD2 (7 bases). The CDR3 totals 15 residues. V lost 4 bases and J 6 bases, leaving 17 bases between the germline ends. The germline CDR1 and CDR2 sequences are SGHNT and YYREEE (reference sequence). DNA of the CDR3: TGTGCCAGCAGCGGAGCGGGGACACTAAGCAATGAGCAGTTCTTC. It yields the protein CASSGAGTLSNEQFF.

The chain links TRBV4-2 to TRBJ2-7; D remains unclear. CDR3 length: 18 amino acids. Germline V gives CDR1 LGHNA, CDR2 YNFKEQ. Trimming stripped 0 bases from V and 0 bases from J, with 18 bases between. The CDR3 sequence: CASSQDLTLGTTSYEQYF. CDR3 bases: TGTGCCAGCAGCCAAGATTTAACATTGGGTACTACCTCCTACGAGCAGTACTTC.

The V call is TRBV7-9, the J call TRBJ2-7; 9 nucleotides match TRBD1. The J segment lost 0 bases and the V segment lost 5 bases, leaving 5 bases of the junction unmatched. Germline assignment: CDR1 SEHNR and CDR2 FQNEAQ (reference sequence). The CDR3 runs 15 residues. CDR3 DNA: TGTGCCAGCAGCATGACAGGGGGAATCTCCTACGAGCAGTACTTC. Residues: CASSMTGGISYEQYF.

The J gene is TRBJ2-2, the V gene TRBV5-4, with D perhaps TRBD2 (6 bases). Trimming shortened V by 1 base and J by 6 bases, and 13 bases separated the two germline ends. Germline V gene lookup returns CDR1 SGHNT and CDR2 YYREEE (reference sequence). The CDR3 runs to 15 residues. The CDR3: CASSLPSAVAGELFF. The CDR3 DNA sequence: TGTGCCAGCAGCTTGCCTAGCGCGGTAGCCGGGGAGCTGTTTTTT.

J is TRBJ2-1 and V is TRBV9, with 11 bases aligning to TRBD2. CDR1 SGDLS and CDR2 YYNGEE come from the germline V gene. The CDR3 consists of 13 residues. J gave up 8 bases and V 2 bases, and 0 bases lay outside the gene matches. The CDR3 here is CASSVGLADEQFF. The CDR3, as DNA: TGTGCCAGCAGCGTGGGACTAGCGGATGAGCAGTTCTTC.

This chain links TRBV28 with TRBJ1-3; tentatively, D is TRBD1 (6 bases). This CDR3 has 17 residues. Germline assignment: CDR1 MDHEN and CDR2 SYDVKM. Deletions cut 6 bases from V and 0 bases from J, with 18 bases between. The CDR3 nucleotides are TGTGCCAGCAGCCTATTTCTAACAGGGAGCTCTGGAAACACCATATATTTT. Its protein product is CASSLFLTGSSGNTIYF. Filled out from reference TRBV28 and TRBJ1-3, the complete variable domain reads DVKVTQSSRYLVKRTGEKVFLECVQDMDHENMFWYRQDPGLGLRLIYFSYDVKMKEKGDIPEGYSVSREKKERFSLILESASTNQTSMYLCASSLFLTGSSGNTIYFGEGSWLTVV.

In this sample, this clone turned up a few times. The gene calls are TRBV2 and TRBJ2-2; D is unclear. Between the trimmed V and J ends, which lost 7 bases and 7 bases, there was a span of 7 bases. The CDR3 is 11 residues long. CDR1 is SNHLY, CDR2 FYNNEI, per germline. The CDR3 is CASNNGGELFF. The DNA of the CDR3 is TGTGCCAGCAATAACGGCGGGGAGCTGTTTTTT.

This clone was counted a few times. In DNA, the CDR3 is TGTGCCAGCAGCTTAGCTTGGGGGGACAATGAGCAGTTCTTC. Translated: CASSLAWGDNEQFF. The V call is TRBV7-2, the J call TRBJ2-1; D perhaps matches TRBD2 (6 bases). Trimming took 0 bases from V and 5 from J, leaving 8 bases between them. Germline assignment: CDR1 SGHTA and CDR2 FQGNSA. CDR3 length equals 14 residues.

This chain links TRBV5-1 with TRBJ1-2; D might be TRBD1 (5 bases). Deletions cut 4 bases from V and 4 bases from J, with 14 bases between. This CDR3 has 14 amino acids. Germline V gene data show CDR1 as SGHRS and CDR2 as YFSETQ. The CDR3 DNA is TGCGCCAGCAGCCGGGGGGGGGAAGGCTATGGCTACACCTTC. Amino acids: CASSRGGEGYGYTF.

J is TRBJ2-3 and V is TRBV6-1; 9 bases line up with TRBD1. Trimming at V came to 3 bases and at J to 2 bases, leaving 3 bases not matched to a gene. CDR3 size: 15 residues. Germline assignment: CDR1 MNHNS and CDR2 SASEGT. The CDR3 region has the DNA TGTGCCAGCAGTGACGACAGGGGGTCCACAGATACGCAGTATTTT. It specifies CASSDDRGSTDTQYF.

This sequence joins TRBV7-3 and TRBJ2-1; 9 bases fit TRBD2. The V and J ends lost 1 base and 6 bases, in that order; junction bases with no gene match: 1. CDR1 and CDR2 (germline): SGHTA, FQGTGA. CDR3 length: 14 amino acids. This CDR3 is CASSLISGSNEQFF. The CDR3 DNA reads as TGTGCCAGCAGCTTAATTAGCGGGAGCAATGAGCAGTTCTTC. The full variable domain, in which reference TRBV7-3 and TRBJ2-1 provide the parts outside the CDR3, is GAGVSQTPSNKVTEKGKYVELRCDPISGHTALYWYRQSLGQGPEFLIYFQGTGAADDSGLPNDRFFAVRPEGSVSTLKIQRTERGDSAVYLCASSLISGSNEQFFGPGTRLTVL.

The chain has TRBV5-1 and TRBJ2-7, with 10 bases fitting TRBD2. This CDR3 has 14 residues. Germline V gene sequence: CDR1 SGHRS, CDR2 YFSETQ. The V segment lost 3 bases and the J segment 7 bases; nucleotides outside the gene matches: 7. CDR3: CASSSAGGRMEQYF. In DNA, the CDR3 is TGCGCCAGCAGCTCAGCGGGAGGGAGGATGGAGCAGTACTTC.